This T cell receptor beta chain derives from a study of OX40 agonist ivuxolimab in advanced cancers. Regarding the research as a whole: Ivuxolimab was an agonistic, fully human IgG2 monoclonal antibody directed against OX40 (CD134), a costimulatory receptor. Intravenous ivuxolimab was administered to patients every 2 weeks at six dose levels: 0.01, 0.1, 0.3, 1.5, 3 and 10 mg/kg. Among the roughly 50 dose-escalation patients, about 20 had hepatocellular carcinoma, roughly 15 melanoma, 9 renal cell carcinoma and 9 head and neck cancer. In the dose-escalation cohort, 70% to 85% of patients were male, and the mean age was around 60 years, with a range of about 23 to 90. Prior anti-PD-1, anti-PD-L1 or anti-CTLA-4 therapy was permitted, and 35% to 40% of dose-escalation patients had received checkpoint inhibitors. Three dose-escalation patients achieved partial responses, one with hepatocellular carcinoma and two with cutaneous melanoma. Peripheral TCRbeta sequencing aimed to test whether ivuxolimab altered TCR sequence diversity and caused clonal T-cell expansion. The paper covers the monotherapy dose-escalation part of the phase I ivuxolimab trial, which included N = 52 patients.

Patients with autoimmune disease history or receiving systemic immunosuppression were excluded from the trial. Peripheral blood for TCR sequencing was drawn from every dose cohort at baseline, at cycle 4 day 1 and at cycle 7 day 1. Samples were obtained from an open-label, multicenter, first-in-human phase I dose-escalation trial of ivuxolimab. Adults with locally advanced or metastatic head and neck squamous cell, hepatocellular, melanoma or renal cell carcinoma were enrolled in the trial. CD4+ and CD8+ T cells were sorted separately from peripheral blood before TCR sequencing. About this clone itself: What antigen it recognizes has not been identified. No per-base quality is available; no much larger clone lies one base away.

Overall study results and their limits: Clonal expansion of both CD4+ and CD8+ blood T cells was observed from baseline to week 6 at doses 0.1 to 3.0 mg/kg. After ivuxolimab, more expanded clones were found on average in CD8+ T cells than in CD4+ T cells. In the 0.1-3.0 mg/kg groups, partial responders were among the patients with the lowest normalized peripheral clonal expansion, particularly in CD8+ T cells. The antigen specificity of the clonally expanded peripheral T cells was not determined. Low levels of normalized T-cell clonal expansion were also shown by some nonresponding patients.

The CDR3 spans 16 residues, from the cysteine through the phenylalanine. The sequence is cut down to CDR3 DNA, 48 bases in frame from base 1. V lost 5 bases and J lost 3 bases, and the count of bases not matched to a germline gene is 11. The germline V gene sets CDR1 to MGHDK and CDR2 to SYGVNS. For sequencing of the TCRbeta CDR3 region, genomic DNA was extracted from the sorted cells. The immunoSEQ Assay was used to sequence the TCRbeta CDR3 regions. As stored in TCRdb, this immuneACCESS dataset retains in-frame rearrangements with V and J assigned. A fraction of the clones does not appear; measured against another copy, unresolved V genes explain less than half of the discrepancy, and the remainder lacks a known reason. Within this sample are approximately 45,000 clones, with roughly 86% of them counted one time only. The ten most abundant clones make up less than 9.5% of the sample.

This chain joins TRBV25-1 to TRBJ2-5, with 8 junctional bases fitting TRBD2. This specimen consisted of CD4+ or CD8+ T cells sorted from blood, obtained in a trial of the OX40 agonist ivuxolimab. The TCR comes from an adult with an advanced solid tumor such as melanoma, head and neck, liver or kidney cancer. CDR3 protein: CASSPGWSGGEETQYF. In nucleotides, the sequence is TGTGCCAGCAGTCCGGGGTGGTCGGGAGGGGAAGAGACCCAGTACTTC.